These T cell receptor beta chains were read from a single sample in a study of blood T cell repertoires in COVID-19. Using immunoSEQ multiplex PCR, the repertoire was profiled, and TCRdb retains in-frame clones only, with some absent. The sample shows about 180,000 clones, approximately 86% of them seen only once. Sequencing was carried out using peripheral blood. These receptors were collected from a man aged 50 to 60 with active or convalescent COVID-19. The CDR3 runs from the conserved cysteine through the conserved F or W. D genes are given only for firm matches. Clone size is not always given. Where it is, it says once, few, many or a class for expanded clones.

D	V	J	size	CDR3	DNA
TRBD2	TRBV5-6	TRBJ2-7	once	CASSYGRYEQYF	TGTGCCAGCAGCTACGGGAGGTACGAGCAGTACTTC
NA	TRBV5-1	TRBJ2-1	NA	CASSFESTLDEQFF	TGCGCCAGCAGCTTCGAGAGTACCCTAGATGAGCAGTTCTTC
TRBD1	TRBV27	TRBJ2-5	NA	CASSAGPGQGFGETQYF	TGTGCCAGCAGTGCGGGCCCCGGACAGGGTTTCGGAGAGACCCAGTACTTC
TRBD2	TRBV6-5	TRBJ2-3	NA	CASSYSTSVWGDTQYF	TGTGCCAGCAGTTACTCCACTAGCGTATGGGGGGATACGCAGTATTTT
NA	TRBV12-3/TRBV12-4	TRBJ2-4	NA	CASSRRDTNIQYF	TGTGCCAGCAGCCGCCGGGACACAAACATTCAGTACTTC
TRBD1	TRBV4-2	TRBJ1-5	NA	CASSQNTGGQDQPQHF	TGTGCCAGCAGCCAGAACACAGGGGGTCAGGATCAGCCCCAGCATTTT
TRBD1	TRBV28	TRBJ1-2	NA	CASRPGQVGYTF	TGTGCCAGCAGGCCGGGACAGGTCGGCTACACCTTC
NA	TRBV19	TRBJ1-1	once	CASSPQDAHSTKQAFF	TGTGCCAGTAGTCCCCAAGACGCCCACAGCACCAAACAAGCTTTCTTT
NA	TRBV9	TRBJ1-1	NA	CASSGRENTEAFF	TGTGCCAGCAGCGGCCGGGAGAACACTGAAGCTTTCTTT
NA	TRBV30	TRBJ1-6	few	CAWGRGGSPLHF	TGTGCCTGGGGTCGGGGGGGTTCACCCCTCCACTTT
TRBD1	TRBV28	TRBJ1-5	few	CASSPRQGLYQPQHF	TGTGCCAGCAGTCCAAGACAGGGACTGTATCAGCCCCAGCATTTT
NA	TRBV28	TRBJ2-7	NA	CASTDVQGRYEQYF	TGTGCCAGCACCGACGTACAGGGGAGGTACGAGCAGTACTTC
NA	TRBV7-2	TRBJ1-5	NA	CASSLGFGGNQPQHF	TGTGCCAGCAGCTTAGGGTTCGGGGGCAATCAGCCCCAGCATTTT
TRBD2	TRBV7-3	TRBJ2-3	NA	CASSPTSGSADTQYF	TGTGCCAGCAGCCCGACTAGCGGGAGCGCAGATACGCAGTATTTT